The sequence of this TCR beta chain was determined in a study of spatial heterogeneity in lung cancer. This sample's time point: blood at routine non-recurrence follow-up after resection. Material for sequencing was whole RNA from tumor, nontumor lung or frozen PBMC, left unsorted. The V and J ends lost 5 bases and 14 bases, in that order; junction bases with no gene match: 10. This CDR3 is 12 amino acids long. Looked up from germline, CDR1 is DFQATT and CDR2 is SNEGSKA (reference sequence). Ten or more counts support this clonotype. Via MiXCR, TCRdb re-called the 5' RACE reads, giving one row per CDR3 protein. The profile covers approximately 27,000 distinct CDR3 sequences, with around 6% appearing a single time and approximately 20% taken by the ten largest.

V usage is TRBV20-1 and J usage is TRBJ1-2; TRBD1 aligns across 11 bases. This receptor was taken from a male donor with early-stage non-small cell lung cancer. The material was PBMCs, obtained at follow-up. The CDR3 DNA is TGCAGTGCTGTCCGGGACAGGGGGACGTCAACCTTC. As protein: CSAVRDRGTSTF.